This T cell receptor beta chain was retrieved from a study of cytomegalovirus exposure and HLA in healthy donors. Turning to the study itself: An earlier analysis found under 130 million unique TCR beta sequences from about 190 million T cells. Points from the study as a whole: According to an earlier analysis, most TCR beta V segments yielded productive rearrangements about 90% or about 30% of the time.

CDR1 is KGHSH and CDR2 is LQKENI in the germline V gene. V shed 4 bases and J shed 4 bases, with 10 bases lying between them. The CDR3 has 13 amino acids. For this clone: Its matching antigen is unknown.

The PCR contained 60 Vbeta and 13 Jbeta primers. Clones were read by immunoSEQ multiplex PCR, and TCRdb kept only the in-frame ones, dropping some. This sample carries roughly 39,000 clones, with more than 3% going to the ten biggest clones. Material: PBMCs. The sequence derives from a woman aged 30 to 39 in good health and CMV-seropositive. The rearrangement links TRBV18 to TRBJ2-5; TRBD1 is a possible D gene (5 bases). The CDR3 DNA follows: TGTGCCAGCTCACGCTGGCAGGGAGAGACCCAGTACTTC. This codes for CASSRWQGETQYF.